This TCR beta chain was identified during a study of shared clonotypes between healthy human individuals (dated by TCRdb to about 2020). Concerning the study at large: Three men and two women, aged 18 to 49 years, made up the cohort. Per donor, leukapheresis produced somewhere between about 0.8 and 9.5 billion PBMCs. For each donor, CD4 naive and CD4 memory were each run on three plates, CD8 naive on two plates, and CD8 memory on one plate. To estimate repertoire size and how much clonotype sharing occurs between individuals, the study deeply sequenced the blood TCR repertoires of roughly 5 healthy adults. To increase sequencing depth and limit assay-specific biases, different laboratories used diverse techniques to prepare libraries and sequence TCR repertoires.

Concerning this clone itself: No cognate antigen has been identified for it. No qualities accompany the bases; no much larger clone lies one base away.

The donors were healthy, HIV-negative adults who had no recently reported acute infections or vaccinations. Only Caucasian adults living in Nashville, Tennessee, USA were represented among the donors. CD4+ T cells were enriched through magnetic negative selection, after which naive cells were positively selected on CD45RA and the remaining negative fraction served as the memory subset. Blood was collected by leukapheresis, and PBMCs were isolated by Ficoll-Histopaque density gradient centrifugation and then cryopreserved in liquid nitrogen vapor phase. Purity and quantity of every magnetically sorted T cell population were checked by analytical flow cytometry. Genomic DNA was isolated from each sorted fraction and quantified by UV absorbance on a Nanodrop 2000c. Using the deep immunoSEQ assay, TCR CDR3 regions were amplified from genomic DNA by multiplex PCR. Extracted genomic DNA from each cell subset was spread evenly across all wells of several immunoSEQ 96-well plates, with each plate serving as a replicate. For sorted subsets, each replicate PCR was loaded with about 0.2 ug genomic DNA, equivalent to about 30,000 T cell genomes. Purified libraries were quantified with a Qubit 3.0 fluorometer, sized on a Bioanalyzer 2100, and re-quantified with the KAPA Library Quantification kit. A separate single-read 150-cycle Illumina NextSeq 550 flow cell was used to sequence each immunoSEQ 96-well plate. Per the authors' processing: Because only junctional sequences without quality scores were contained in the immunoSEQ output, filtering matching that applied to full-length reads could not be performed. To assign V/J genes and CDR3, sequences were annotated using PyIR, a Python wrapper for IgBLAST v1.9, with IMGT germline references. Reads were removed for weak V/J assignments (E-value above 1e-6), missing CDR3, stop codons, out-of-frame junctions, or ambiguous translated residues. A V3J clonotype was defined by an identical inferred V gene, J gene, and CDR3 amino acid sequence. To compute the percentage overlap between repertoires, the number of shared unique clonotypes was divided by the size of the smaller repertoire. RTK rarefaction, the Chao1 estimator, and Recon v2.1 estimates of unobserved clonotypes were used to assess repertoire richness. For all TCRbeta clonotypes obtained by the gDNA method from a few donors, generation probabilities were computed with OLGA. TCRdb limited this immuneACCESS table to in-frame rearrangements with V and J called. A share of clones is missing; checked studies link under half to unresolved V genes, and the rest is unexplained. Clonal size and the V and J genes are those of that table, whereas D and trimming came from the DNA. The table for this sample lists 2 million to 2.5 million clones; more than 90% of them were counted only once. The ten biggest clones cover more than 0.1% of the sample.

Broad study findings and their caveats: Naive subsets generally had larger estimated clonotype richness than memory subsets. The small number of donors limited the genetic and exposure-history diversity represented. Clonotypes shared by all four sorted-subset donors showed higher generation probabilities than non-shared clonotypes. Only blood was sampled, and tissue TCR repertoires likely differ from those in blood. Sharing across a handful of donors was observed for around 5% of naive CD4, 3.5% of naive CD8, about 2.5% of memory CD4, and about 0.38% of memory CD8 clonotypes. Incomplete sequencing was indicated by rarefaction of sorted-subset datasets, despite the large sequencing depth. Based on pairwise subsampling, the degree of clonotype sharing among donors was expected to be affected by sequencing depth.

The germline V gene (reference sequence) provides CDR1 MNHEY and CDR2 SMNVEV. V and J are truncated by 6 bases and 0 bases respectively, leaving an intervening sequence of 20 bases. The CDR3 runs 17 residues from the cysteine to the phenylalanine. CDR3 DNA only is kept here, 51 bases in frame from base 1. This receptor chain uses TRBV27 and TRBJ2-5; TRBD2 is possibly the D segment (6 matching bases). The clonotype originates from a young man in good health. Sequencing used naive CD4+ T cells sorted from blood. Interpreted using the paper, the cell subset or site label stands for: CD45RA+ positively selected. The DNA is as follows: TGTGCCAGCAGCGCCCGGGACTGGTGGGCCAACCAAGAGACCCAGTACTTC. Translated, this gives CASSARDWWANQETQYF.